This T cell receptor (beta chain) emerged from a study of long-term antiretroviral therapy in people with HIV. The CDR3 covers 18 residues. Germline CDR1 and CDR2: SGHTA and FQGTGA. The V end lost 5 bases, the J end lost 0 bases, and 22 bases lay between the germline ends. Study-wide findings and caveats: Following ART, diversity rose but still fell short of transplant donor controls.

A v3.0 immunoSEQ assay was performed at survey level. Per-sample targets for sequencing were roughly 35,000-50,000 T-cell genomes. Only in-frame clones appear in the TCRdb table, and some are missing; sequencing was by immunoSEQ multiplex PCR. The sample carries fewer than 40,000 clones, 94% recorded once. As concerns this clone: The antigen is undetermined.

The study used samples holding about 0.9-11 million cryopreserved PBMC before DNA extraction. The rearrangement links TRBV7-3 to TRBJ1-1; possibly TRBD1 for D (6 bases). The input for sequencing was unsorted PBMCs, taken 5.1 years after starting antiretroviral therapy. The source is a woman aged 45-65 years with HIV. The CDR3 is CASSPKALKTGVNTEAFF. The CDR3 DNA reads as TGTGCCAGCAGCCCGAAAGCCCTTAAGACAGGAGTGAACACTGAAGCTTTCTTT.